This T cell receptor (beta chain) came from a study of blood T cell repertoires in COVID-19. The CDR3 length is 18 residues. The V segment lost 3 bases and the J segment 3 bases; nucleotides outside the gene matches: 11. Germline assignment: CDR1 SGHAT and CDR2 FQNNGV. Measured with immunoSEQ multiplex PCR; TCRdb has only the in-frame clones, and not every one. The sample lists 150,000 to 200,000 clones; about 80% were seen once. Those who participated ranged in age from roughly 18 to 89 years and resided in about two dozen US areas. This TCR was recovered from a man aged 45-65 years who had recovered from COVID-19. The chain has TRBV11-2 and TRBJ2-1, with 10 bases matching TRBD2. The sequenced material came from PBMCs or T cells enriched from blood (not recorded which). The CDR3 loop reads CASSLERAGGLNYNEQFF. The CDR3 DNA sequence: TGTGCCAGCAGCTTGGAACGAGCGGGGGGGCTAAACTACAATGAGCAGTTCTTC. The complete variable domain, with remaining parts taken from reference TRBV11-2 and TRBJ2-1, reads EAGVAQSPRYKIIEKRQSVAFWCNPISGHATLYWYQQILGQGPKLLIQFQNNGVVDDSQLPKDRFSAERLKGVDSTLKIQPAKLEDSAVYLCASSLERAGGLNYNEQFFGPGTRLTVL.